In its sample, the clone carrying this TCR beta chain was seen a few times. Its antigen is undetermined. Germline CDR1 SGHAT, CDR2 FQNNGV. The CDR3 extends over 15 amino acids. Losses at the gene ends were 1 base for V and 5 bases for J; bases not matched to a gene: 3. The sample comes from a study of blood T cells in healthy people across ages. The study's findings and limits: Long-lived donors carried more naive CD4+ cells and greater diversity than aged donors.

Then a second PCR, running about 6 to 11 cycles, was carried out with a sample-barcoded 5' primer and a J-beta primer mix. Every cDNA was tagged by a template-switch adaptor with 12 random nucleotides. One entry per CDR3 protein results from TCRdb running MiXCR on the 5' RACE reads. The sample includes roughly 800,000 distinct CDR3 sequences, roughly 26% of them seen just once. This sample was also put to use in a study of T cells of mothers and their children. That investigation notes: A few healthy Caucasian mothers and their six children were the donors. The data showed no persistent microchimeric T cell clones.

The receptor comes from a boy younger than 18 in good health. Specimen: blood. The chain is built from TRBV11-2 and TRBJ2-3, with 10 bases lining up with TRBD2. The CDR3: CASSLVLAGRDTQYF. The CDR3 DNA reads as TGTGCCAGCAGCTTAGTACTAGCGGGGAGAGATACGCAGTATTTT.